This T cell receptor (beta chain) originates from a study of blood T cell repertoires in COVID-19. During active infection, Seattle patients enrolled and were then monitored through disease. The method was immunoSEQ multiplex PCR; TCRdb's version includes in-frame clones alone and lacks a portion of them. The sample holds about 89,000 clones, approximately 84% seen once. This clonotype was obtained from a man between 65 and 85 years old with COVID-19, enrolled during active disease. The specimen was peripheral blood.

CDR3 residues: CSVGTGALYGYTF. The DNA of the CDR3 is TGCAGCGTTGGGACGGGAGCCCTCTATGGCTACACCTTC. The V call is TRBV29-1, the J call TRBJ1-2, with D uncertain. Germline CDR1 reads SQVTM; CDR2 reads ANQGSEA. V was shortened by 4 bases and J by 4 bases, with 13 bases between the two germline ends. The CDR3 is made up of 13 amino acids. The full variable domain, in which reference TRBV29-1 and TRBJ1-2 provide the parts outside the CDR3, is SAVISQKPSRDICQRGTSLTIQCQVDSQVTMMFWYRQQPGQSLTLIATANQGSEATYESGFVIDKFPISRPNLTFSTLTVSNMSPEDSSIYLCSVGTGALYGYTFGSGTRLTVV.